This TCR beta chain was captured by sequencing in a study of chemoradiotherapy in HPV16-positive cancers (dated by TCRdb to 2021 to 2024). Broadly, across the study: Using functional T-cell assays on cells from a couple of HPV16-positive patients, the researchers defined candidate HPV-specific T-cell clones and common TCR motifs. The study asked whether T-cell immunity to the HPV oncoproteins E6 and E7 changes during chemoradiotherapy and whether this immunity affects survival. The candidate HPV-specific TCRs and motifs were then tracked in TCR repertoires from around 93 patients with HPV-related cancers. Overall study outcomes, separate from this receptor: The survival association was reported for HPV16-positive patients, and the functional definition of HPV-specific T cells was derived from only a couple of HPV16-positive patients. Expansion of candidate HPV-specific clones and E7-related TCR motifs was observed in the tumor microenvironment during treatment, whereas no such expansion was observed for non-HPV-specific T cells. Improved recurrence-free survival in HPV16-positive patients was associated with expansion of HPV-responsive T cells during chemoradiotherapy.

In the case of this clone: No cognate antigen has been identified for it. Nothing much larger sits one base from this clone, and base qualities are not available.

Repertoires were sampled repeatedly over the course of chemoradiotherapy so that clonal expansion in the tumor microenvironment could be followed. V sheds 4 bases and J sheds 6 bases, leaving 16 bases between their ends. The CDR3 measures 14 amino acids from cysteine to phenylalanine. Of all the DNA, just the CDR3 is kept, 42 bases in frame from base 1. Taken from the germline V gene (reference sequence), the CDR1 and CDR2 loops are SGHNT and YYREEE. Receptor libraries were prepared by the immunoSEQ multiplex PCR assay. What TCRdb holds here is the immuneACCESS table cut down to in-frame rearrangements. Part of the clones is not present; checked against another copy, under half of the missing clones reflect an unresolved V gene, and the others are unexplained. Within this sample are about 32,000 clones, with around four fifths of them counted one time only. Of the sample, 3.8% falls within the top ten clones.

This receptor was taken from a human donor with HPV-associated anogenital cancer. The sequence links TRBV5-4 to TRBJ1-2, with TRBD1 perhaps the D gene, on 6 matching bases. The specimen was blood, collected from a patient who underwent chemoradiotherapy. This receptor has the CDR3 CASSPGAGVDGYTF. Read as DNA, the sequence is TGTGCCAGCAGCCCCGGCGCAGGGGTGGATGGCTACACCTTC.